This T cell receptor beta chain was captured by sequencing in a study of T-cell reconstitution after alpha-beta-depleted transplantation in children. This clonotype was seen a few times. The authors prepared the TCRbeta library with unique molecular identifiers. TCRdb reprocessed the PCR reads with MiXCR, giving one entry per CDR3 protein. The sample includes roughly 490,000 distinct CDR3 sequences, 11% of them seen just once. This CDR3 has 14 amino acids. The V gene lost 2 bases and the J gene lost 1 base, with 7 bases spanning the gap. CDR1 is MNHEY, CDR2 SVGAGI, per germline. Sequenced here: PBMCs, mostly from graft donor cells, sampled 180 days after TCRalphabeta/CD19-depleted stem cell transplant. The genes are TRBV6-5 and TRBJ2-3; D unresolved. This TCR derives from a female patient between 2 and 10 years old who had a stem cell transplant for aplastic anemia, so the T cells may come from the graft donor. The DNA of the CDR3 is TGTGCCAGCAGTTACCTAGGCCGCACAGATACGCAGTATTTT. Translated, it gives CASSYLGRTDTQYF.